This T cell receptor (beta chain) was sequenced in a study of T cell repertoires in cytomegalovirus infection. The table lists this clonotype with a few counts. Its antigen is still unknown. MiXCR, applied by TCRdb to the reads, yields one record per CDR3 protein. The table includes under 450,000 distinct CDR3 sequences, 34% detected once. This clonotype was obtained from a human donor in good health (CMV status not recorded). Some clones in this sample may be carry-over from other donors' samples. The starting material was cultured PBMCs, obtained from culture after CMV antigen stimulation.

CDR3 DNA: TGTGCCATCACAGAGGGAGGAAGGCCAGATACGCAGTATTTT. As protein: CAITEGGRPDTQYF. J is TRBJ2-3 and V is TRBV10-3; possibly TRBD2 for D (6 bases). V lost 7 bases and J lost 4, with 15 bases in between. The CDR3 has 14 residues. Germline values: CDR1 ENHRY, CDR2 SYGVKD.